Below, 20 T cell receptor beta chains from the same sample are listed, as sequenced in a study of blood T cell repertoires in COVID-19. Data came from immunoSEQ multiplex PCR; TCRdb stores just in-frame clones and leaves some out. The table has about 210,000 clones, roughly 80% seen once. Input material: peripheral blood. The receptors shown here come from an elderly woman with COVID-19, enrolled during active disease.

V is TRBV19 and J is TRBJ2-5, with a weak D call TRBD2 (6 bases). With 4 bases removed from V and 5 bases from J, the gap between germline ends came to 11 bases. The CDR3 is 13 amino acids. The germline V gene encodes CDR1 LNHDA and CDR2 SQIVND (reference sequence). This CDR3 reads CASSTAGRETQYF. The CDR3 DNA reads TGTGCCAGTAGTACTGCGGGGCGGGAGACCCAGTACTTC. Looking up the rest from reference TRBV19 and TRBJ2-5 gives the full variable domain: DGGITQSPKYLFRKEGQNVTLSCEQNLNHDAMYWYRQDPGQGLRLIYYSQIVNDFQKGDIAEGYSVSREKKESFPLTVTSAQKNPTAFYLCASSTAGRETQYFGPGTRLLVL.

The rearrangement links TRBV7-9 to TRBJ2-5; 9 bases map to TRBD1. The CDR3 sequence is 15 residues long. The germline V gene encodes CDR1 SEHNR and CDR2 FQNEAQ (reference sequence). Losses at the gene ends were 6 bases for V and 5 bases for J; bases not matched to a gene: 10. CDR3 amino acids: CASSFTGGVSETQYF. The CDR3 DNA reads as TGTGCCAGCAGTTTTACAGGGGGCGTTTCGGAGACCCAGTACTTC.

This chain joins TRBV2 and TRBJ1-5; 7 bases align to TRBD1. The CDR3 consists of 13 residues. The junction had 3 bases not matched to a gene; V was cut back by 4 bases and J by 6 bases. Germline V gene lookup returns CDR1 SNHLY and CDR2 FYNNEI. The CDR3 loop is CASSGQGSQPQHF. CDR3 sequence (DNA): TGTGCCAGCAGTGGACAGGGCTCTCAGCCCCAGCATTTT.

The chain combines TRBV19 with TRBJ1-4; D perhaps matches TRBD1 (6 bases). The V gene lost 6 bases and the J gene lost 2 bases, with 13 bases spanning the gap. CDR3 length equals 15 residues. CDR1 is LNHDA, CDR2 SQIVND, per germline (reference sequence). In nucleotides, the CDR3 is TGTGCCAGTAGCCCCAACAGGGCCACTAATGAAAAACTGTTTTTT. This sequence encodes CASSPNRATNEKLFF. Complete variable domain (other parts from reference TRBV19 and TRBJ1-4): DGGITQSPKYLFRKEGQNVTLSCEQNLNHDAMYWYRQDPGQGLRLIYYSQIVNDFQKGDIAEGYSVSREKKESFPLTVTSAQKNPTAFYLCASSPNRATNEKLFFGSGTQLSVL.

The chain is built from TRBV28 and TRBJ1-2; the match to TRBD1 covers 8 bases. CDR1 and CDR2 from the germline V gene are MDHEN and SYDVKM. This CDR3 has 15 residues. The V gene end was trimmed by 6 bases and the J gene end by 5 bases; junction bases not matched to a gene: 11. The CDR3 coding sequence is TGTGCCAGCAGGGAGCTCGGACAGGGCCATTATGGCTACACCTTC. As protein: CASRELGQGHYGYTF.

This chain's CDR3 is CATSDADRSSTDTQYF. DNA of the CDR3: TGTGCCACCAGTGATGCTGACAGGTCTAGCACAGATACGCAGTATTTT. V gene TRBV24-1 combines with J gene TRBJ2-3, with a possible D match to TRBD1 (6 bases). The length of the CDR3 is 16 residues. With 3 bases removed from V and 0 bases from J, the gap between germline ends came to 12 bases. Per germline, CDR1 KGHDR and CDR2 SFDVKD.

The V call is TRBV3-1 (or the pseudogene TRBV3-2), the J call TRBJ1-1; 7 bases line up with TRBD1. Trimming took 2 bases from V and 9 from J; bases not matched to a gene: 6. This CDR3 spans 13 amino acids. CDR1 is LGHDT and CDR2 is YNNKEL in the germline V gene (reference sequence). The CDR3 sequence: CASSQLPGQKAFF. The CDR3 coding sequence is TGTGCCAGCAGCCAACTTCCGGGACAGAAAGCTTTCTTT.

The chain combines TRBV30 with TRBJ1-1; D gene ambiguous. In germline, CDR1 is GTSNPN, CDR2 SVGIG (reference sequence). V lost 2 bases and J 0 bases, leaving 7 bases between the germline ends. The CDR3 is made up of 13 amino acids. CDR3 nucleotide sequence: TGTGCCTGGAGTAGGACTGTGAACACTGAAGCTTTCTTT. Translated, it gives CAWSRTVNTEAFF.

This clone was seen once. The chain combines TRBV2 with TRBJ1-2; D remains unclear. Trimming removed 3 bases at V and 6 bases at J, with 8 bases between. This CDR3 contains 12 residues. CDR1 SNHLY and CDR2 FYNNEI come from the germline V gene. The CDR3 is CASSDRQNGYTF. The CDR3 DNA sequence: TGTGCCAGCAGTGACCGCCAGAATGGCTACACCTTC.

The chain is built from TRBV12-3 or TRBV12-4 and TRBJ2-3, with D unresolved. V was shortened by 6 bases and J by 7 bases, with 14 bases between the two germline ends. The CDR3 sequence is 13 residues long. CDR3 loop: CASSRDSSHTQYF. The CDR3 nucleotides read TGTGCCAGCAGCCGCGACTCTTCCCATACGCAGTATTTT.

The CDR3 DNA is TGTGCCAGCAGCTTAGGGACAGGCCCCAATGAAAAACTGTTTTTT. It yields the protein CASSLGTGPNEKLFF. This chain connects TRBV7-8 to TRBJ1-4; 7 nucleotides align to TRBD1. In germline, CDR1 is SGHVS, CDR2 FQNEAQ. The trim removed 1 base at V and 5 bases at J, leaving 4 bases unmatched. The CDR3 runs 15 residues.

The chain employs TRBV11-2 and TRBJ1-1, with D possibly being TRBD1 (5 bases). This CDR3 has 14 amino acids. V lost 5 bases and J 6 bases, leaving 16 bases between the germline ends. CDR1 and CDR2 (germline): SGHAT, FQNNGV. CDR3 DNA sequence: TGTGCCAGCAGCCACACCGGGACTAGTTCTGAAGCTTTCTTT. Translating gives CASSHTGTSSEAFF.

This clone was seen a handful of times. The chain links TRBV6-6 to TRBJ1-5; possible D gene TRBD1, 6 bases. Germline loops: CDR1 MNHNY, CDR2 SVGAGI (reference sequence). The CDR3 spans 15 residues. V was trimmed by 2 bases and J by 6 bases, leaving 14 bases between them. The CDR3 DNA sequence: TGTGCCAGCAGTTACACCAGGGGAGAAGGTCAGCCCCAGCATTTT. This encodes CASSYTRGEGQPQHF.

The V and J genes are TRBV11-2 and TRBJ2-1, with 11 bases aligning to TRBD2. Losses at the gene ends were 1 base for V and 12 bases for J; bases not matched to a gene: 5. CDR1 is SGHAT, CDR2 FQNNGV, per germline. The CDR3 has 14 residues. CDR3 residues: CASSLGSSGGPQFF. CDR3 nucleotides: TGTGCCAGCAGCTTAGGATCTAGCGGGGGGCCGCAGTTCTTC.

The V and J genes are TRBV7-2 and TRBJ2-2; D possibly corresponds to TRBD2 (6 bases). The CDR3 loop spans 15 amino acids. With 1 base removed from V and 4 bases from J, the gap between germline ends came to 10 bases. In germline, CDR1 is SGHTA, CDR2 FQGNSA. This CDR3 is CASSLDGGSTGELFF. Here the CDR3 DNA reads TGTGCCAGCAGCTTAGATGGGGGGTCCACCGGGGAGCTGTTTTTT.

This clone was recorded only once. For the CDR3, the DNA is TGTGCCACCAGTGAACAGGGGGCGAGCAATCAGCCCCAGCATTTT. It codes for CATSEQGASNQPQHF. The chain carries TRBV24-1 and TRBJ1-5; TRBD1 aligns across 9 bases. The CDR3 has 15 residues. Germline V gene sequence: CDR1 KGHDR, CDR2 SFDVKD. V lost 4 bases to trimming and J lost 1 base; unmatched junction nucleotides: 1.

The chain is built from TRBV7-9 and TRBJ1-5, with 7 bases that match TRBD1. The CDR3 runs to 15 residues. Germline V gene lookup returns CDR1 SEHNR and CDR2 FQNEAQ (reference sequence). V lost 5 bases, J lost 0 bases, and 4 bases stayed unmatched. CDR3 loop: CASSQGQSSNQPQHF. CDR3 nucleotide sequence: TGTGCCAGCAGCCAGGGACAGTCTAGCAATCAGCCCCAGCATTTT. The full variable domain, in which reference TRBV7-9 and TRBJ1-5 provide the parts outside the CDR3, is DTGVSQNPRHKITKRGQNVTFRCDPISEHNRLYWYRQTLGQGPEFLTYFQNEAQLEKSRLLSDRFSAERPKGSFSTLEIQRTEQGDSAMYLCASSQGQSSNQPQHFGDGTRLSIL.

The CDR3 DNA sequence: TGTGCCAGCAGCAGTCAACAGAACACTGAAGCTTTCTTT. Its translation is CASSSQQNTEAFF. The chain links TRBV2 to TRBJ1-1; no firm D call. Trimming removed 6 bases at V and 1 base at J, with 9 bases between. CDR1 is SNHLY and CDR2 is FYNNEI in the germline V gene. This CDR3 contains 13 residues.

The rearrangement uses TRBV6-1 and TRBJ2-6; 8 positions match TRBD2. Trimming removed 4 bases from V and 4 bases from J; junction bases left unmatched: 6. This CDR3 region has 16 residues. Germline V gene lookup returns CDR1 MNHNS and CDR2 SASEGT. The CDR3 loop is CASSVDGGGGANVLTF. The DNA for the CDR3 is TGTGCCAGCAGTGTAGACGGGGGGGGCGGGGCCAACGTCCTGACTTTC.

This clone occurred a few times. The chain links TRBV11-1 to TRBJ1-1, with 8 bases fitting TRBD1. The germline gives CDR1 SGHAT, CDR2 FQDESV (reference sequence). This CDR3 comprises 13 residues. J was trimmed by 7 bases and V by 3 bases; bases with no gene match: 4. This CDR3 is CASSFDRGGEAFF. DNA of the CDR3: TGTGCCAGCAGCTTCGACAGGGGAGGTGAAGCTTTCTTT.